Each of the 23 T cell receptor beta chains below was sequenced from the same sample in a study of T cell responses to AZD1222 COVID-19 vaccine. Clones were sequenced by immunoSEQ multiplex PCR, and TCRdb holds only the in-frame ones, with some missing. The sample includes fewer than 150,000 clones, around 92% of them seen just once. Sequencing was performed on peripheral blood, taken 28 days after the second AZD1222 dose. The source of these receptors is an adult who received the AZD1222 COVID-19 vaccine.

This sequence joins TRBV11-2 and TRBJ1-1; D unclear. Germline CDR1 is SGHAT and CDR2 is FQNNGV. The CDR3 is 15 amino acids. V lost 5 bases to trimming and J lost 0 bases, with 13 bases between them. The CDR3 region has the DNA TGTGCCAGCAGCCCAGCGTTTGAATTGAACACTGAAGCTTTCTTT. It translates to CASSPAFELNTEAFF.

This clone occurred a few times. V and J are TRBV5-1 and TRBJ2-3; TRBD2 matches 7 bases. Germline trimming cut 2 bases from V and 8 bases from J; bases unmatched to any gene: 5. The CDR3 covers 13 residues. CDR1 is SGHRS and CDR2 is YFSETQ in the germline V gene. CDR3 bases: TGCGCCAGCAGCTTACGGGGGGATGCTACGCAGTATTTT. Protein product: CASSLRGDATQYF.

V gene TRBV19 combines with J gene TRBJ2-5; the match to TRBD2 covers 14 bases. After removal of 3 bases from V and 3 bases from J, the junction contained 6 bases not matched to a gene. CDR1 and CDR2 (germline): LNHDA, SQIVND (reference sequence). The CDR3 contains 17 residues. In DNA, the CDR3 is TGTGCCAGTAGTATTGGGACTAGCGGGAGAGGGGAAGAGACCCAGTACTTC. It specifies CASSIGTSGRGEETQYF.

This clone was counted once. This chain connects TRBV6-5 to TRBJ1-3; 7 bases align to TRBD1. The CDR3 length is 15 residues. Per the germline V gene, CDR1 is MNHEY and CDR2 is SVGAGI. Trimming cost V 2 bases and J 8 bases; bases outside gene matches: 9. DNA for the CDR3: TGTGCCAGCAGTTACACGGGACAGCCCGGGCACACCATATATTTT. Encoded protein: CASSYTGQPGHTIYF.

The chain employs TRBV15 and TRBJ1-4, with D tentatively TRBD1 (6 bases). This CDR3 is 16 amino acids long. CDR1 is LNHNV and CDR2 is YYDKDF in the germline V gene (reference sequence). The V end lost 5 bases, the J end lost 7 bases, and 20 bases lay between the germline ends. The CDR3 bases are TGTGCCACCAGCGAAGGCGGCAGGGGAGTGTTTGAAAAACTGTTTTTT. It yields the protein CATSEGGRGVFEKLFF.

The chain combines TRBV24-1 with TRBJ2-1; D is unresolved. The V gene lost 3 bases and the J gene lost 8 bases, with 13 bases spanning the gap. CDR3 length equals 14 residues. The V gene's germline CDR1 is KGHDR and CDR2 SFDVKD. This chain's CDR3 is CATSDPLTPYEQFF. In DNA form, the CDR3 reads TGTGCCACCAGTGATCCTCTGACTCCCTATGAGCAGTTCTTC.

V is TRBV10-1 and J is TRBJ2-3; D is ambiguous. Germline V CDR1 and CDR2: WNHNN, SYGVQD (reference sequence). V was pared by 2 bases and J by 4 bases, with 7 bases between. The CDR3 contains 13 residues. DNA for the CDR3: TGCGCCAGCAGTGAGATAAGGGCAGATACGCAGTATTTT. It is translated as CASSEIRADTQYF.

V is TRBV11-3 and J is TRBJ2-3; D gene ambiguous. Germline V lookup: CDR1 SGHNT, CDR2 YENEEA. This CDR3 has 16 residues. V shed 5 bases and J shed 0 bases, with 15 bases lying between them. DNA for the CDR3: TGTGCCAGCAGCCCCTACCAGACTTTAAGCACAGATACGCAGTATTTT. It yields the protein CASSPYQTLSTDTQYF.

The chain joins TRBV2 to TRBJ2-5, with 8 bases that match TRBD2. Per the germline V gene, CDR1 is SNHLY and CDR2 is FYNNEI. V was pared by 9 bases and J by 1 base, with 13 bases of the junction left unmatched. This CDR3 comprises 16 residues. In DNA, the CDR3 is TGTGCCAGTAAACGGGCCCCCGGGGGGGCCCAAGAGACCCAGTACTTC. It translates to CASKRAPGGAQETQYF.

This clone was detected a few times. This chain joins TRBV5-8 and TRBJ1-5, with TRBD1 matching 9 bases. The CDR3 loop spans 15 amino acids. Trimming at V came to 5 bases and at J to 4 bases, leaving 7 bases not matched to a gene. Germline CDR1 SGHTS, CDR2 YDEGEE. The CDR3 bases are TGTGCCAGCAGGGAAGGGACAGGGTGGAATCAGCCCCAGCATTTT. Encoded protein: CASREGTGWNQPQHF.

V and J are TRBV28 and TRBJ2-3; TRBD1 or TRBD2 may be the D gene (5 bases each). V was shortened by 5 bases and J by 2 bases, with 8 bases between the two germline ends. The CDR3 has 13 residues. CDR1 MDHEN and CDR2 SYDVKM come from the germline V gene. The CDR3 region has the DNA TGTGCCAGCAGTCGGGACCCCACAGATACGCAGTATTTT. Translation gives CASSRDPTDTQYF.

V gene TRBV28 combines with J gene TRBJ2-3; D is unclear. Germline V gene lookup returns CDR1 MDHEN and CDR2 SYDVKM. V lost 1 base to trimming and J lost 6 bases, with 17 bases between them. This CDR3 region has 16 residues. The CDR3 sequence is CASSLFGLDAGDTQYF. CDR3 nucleotides: TGTGCCAGCAGTTTATTCGGGCTAGACGCTGGGGATACGCAGTATTTT.

This chain links TRBV6-5 with TRBJ1-2; D perhaps matches TRBD1 (5 bases). Germline values: CDR1 MNHEY, CDR2 SVGAGI. The CDR3 is 15 residues long. V gave up 6 bases and J gave up 0 bases, with 14 bases separating them. This CDR3 is CASRGTEIPNYGYTF. The CDR3 DNA reads as TGTGCCAGCAGAGGGACGGAAATCCCTAACTATGGCTACACCTTC.

This sequence joins TRBV28 and TRBJ2-1, with 10 bases fitting TRBD1. V lost 6 bases, J lost 5 bases, and 4 bases stayed unmatched. The CDR3 length is 14 residues. Germline V gives CDR1 MDHEN, CDR2 SYDVKM. The CDR3 DNA follows: TGTGCCAGCAGGACTGGACAGGGGGACAATGAGCAGTTCTTC. It codes for CASRTGQGDNEQFF.

The chain is built from TRBV28 and TRBJ1-5, with D possibly being TRBD1 (5 bases). Between the trimmed V and J ends, which lost 7 bases and 4 bases, there was a span of 14 bases. The CDR3 is 14 residues long. From germline, CDR1 is MDHEN and CDR2 SYDVKM. CDR3 sequence reads: CASTFGGGNQPQHF. For the CDR3, the DNA is TGTGCCAGCACCTTCGGGGGAGGTAATCAGCCCCAGCATTTT.

This chain links TRBV24-1 with TRBJ2-2; D gene ambiguous. This CDR3 is 14 amino acids long. V was trimmed by 9 bases and J by 1 base, leaving 11 bases between them. Germline V CDR1 and CDR2: KGHDR, SFDVKD. This CDR3 is CATASNLNTGELFF. In DNA, the CDR3 is TGTGCCACCGCAAGTAACTTGAACACCGGGGAGCTGTTTTTT.

This chain links TRBV5-1 with TRBJ2-3, with a tentative D call TRBD1 (6 bases). The germline V gene encodes CDR1 SGHRS and CDR2 YFSETQ. The V end lost 4 bases, the J end lost 3 bases, and 12 bases lay between the germline ends. This CDR3 is built from 14 residues. CDR3 bases: TGCGCCAGCAGCCTTAACCAGGGGACAGATACGCAGTATTTT. This codes for CASSLNQGTDTQYF.

The V and J genes are TRBV7-9 and TRBJ1-5; D unclear. Trimming shortened V by 2 bases and J by 10 bases, and 9 bases separated the two germline ends. CDR1 is SEHNR, CDR2 FQNEAQ, per germline (reference sequence). CDR3 length: 12 residues. DNA of the CDR3: TGTGCCAGCAGCTTATCCGGCGGCCCCCAGCATTTT. Translated: CASSLSGGPQHF.

The chain recombines TRBV6-1 with TRBJ1-1; TRBD1 is a possible D gene (6 bases). Looked up from germline, CDR1 is MNHNS and CDR2 is SASEGT. The length of the CDR3 is 15 residues. Trimming removed 2 bases from V and 0 bases from J, with 10 bases in between. The CDR3, as DNA: TGTGCCAGCAGTGAAAGGGGGGCGCTGAACACTGAAGCTTTCTTT. Encoded protein: CASSERGALNTEAFF.

The chain links TRBV3-1 (or the pseudogene TRBV3-2) to TRBJ2-5; tentatively, D is TRBD2 (5 bases). The CDR3 is made up of 16 amino acids. Trimming pared 0 bases from V and 2 bases from J, leaving 13 bases between. The germline V gene has CDR1 LGHDT and CDR2 YNNKEL (reference sequence). The CDR3 protein is CASSQDRGSEQETQYF. The DNA of the CDR3 is TGTGCCAGCAGCCAAGATCGGGGTAGCGAACAAGAGACCCAGTACTTC.

This rearrangement joins TRBV18 to TRBJ2-2, with D hard to call. The CDR3 is 14 residues long. V dropped 3 bases and J dropped 3 bases, with 8 bases sitting between them. The germline CDR1 and CDR2 sequences are KGHSH and LQKENI. The CDR3 DNA is TGTGCCAGCTCACCGGCAGGCTACACCGGGGAGCTGTTTTTT. Protein sequence: CASSPAGYTGELFF. Full variable domain (outside the CDR3, taken from reference TRBV18 and TRBJ2-2): NAGVMQNPRHLVRRRGQEARLRCSPMKGHSHVYWYRQLPEEGLKFMVYLQKENIIDESGMPKERFSAEFPKEGPSILRIQQVVRGDSAAYFCASSPAGYTGELFFGEGSRLTVL.

This rearrangement joins TRBV2 to TRBJ2-1; 14 bases line up with TRBD2. Germline V lookup: CDR1 SNHLY, CDR2 FYNNEI. CDR3 length: 18 amino acids. V dropped 4 bases and J dropped 0; count of bases not matched to a gene: 5. The CDR3 bases are TGTGCCAGCAGTGTTCCCGGGACTAGCGGGAGCTCCTACAATGAGCAGTTCTTC. It yields the protein CASSVPGTSGSSYNEQFF.

The chain joins TRBV15 to TRBJ1-3; D perhaps matches TRBD1 (5 bases). The germline V and J ends were trimmed by 3 bases and 2 bases, with 17 bases remaining between them. The germline CDR1 and CDR2 sequences are LNHNV and YYDKDF (reference sequence). The CDR3 totals 17 residues. The CDR3 here is CATSRTRTGPAGNTIYF. The CDR3 DNA reads TGTGCCACCAGCAGGACCCGAACAGGTCCTGCTGGAAACACCATATATTTT.